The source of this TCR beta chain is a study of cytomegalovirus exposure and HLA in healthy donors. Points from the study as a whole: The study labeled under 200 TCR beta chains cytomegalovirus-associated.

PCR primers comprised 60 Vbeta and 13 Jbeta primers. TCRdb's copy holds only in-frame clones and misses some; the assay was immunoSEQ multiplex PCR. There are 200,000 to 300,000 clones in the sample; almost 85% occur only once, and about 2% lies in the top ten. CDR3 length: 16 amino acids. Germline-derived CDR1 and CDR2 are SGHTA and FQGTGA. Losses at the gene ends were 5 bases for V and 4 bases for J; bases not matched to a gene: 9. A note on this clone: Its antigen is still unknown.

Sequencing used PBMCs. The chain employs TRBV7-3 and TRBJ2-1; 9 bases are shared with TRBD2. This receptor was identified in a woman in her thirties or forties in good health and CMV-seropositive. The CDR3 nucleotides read TGTGCCAGCAGCAGAATAGCGGGAGTCTTGTACAATGAGCAGTTCTTC. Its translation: CASSRIAGVLYNEQFF. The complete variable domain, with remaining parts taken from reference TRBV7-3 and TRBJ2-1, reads GAGVSQTPSNKVTEKGKYVELRCDPISGHTALYWYRQSLGQGPEFLIYFQGTGAADDSGLPNDRFFAVRPEGSVSTLKIQRTERGDSAVYLCASSRIAGVLYNEQFFGPGTRLTVL.